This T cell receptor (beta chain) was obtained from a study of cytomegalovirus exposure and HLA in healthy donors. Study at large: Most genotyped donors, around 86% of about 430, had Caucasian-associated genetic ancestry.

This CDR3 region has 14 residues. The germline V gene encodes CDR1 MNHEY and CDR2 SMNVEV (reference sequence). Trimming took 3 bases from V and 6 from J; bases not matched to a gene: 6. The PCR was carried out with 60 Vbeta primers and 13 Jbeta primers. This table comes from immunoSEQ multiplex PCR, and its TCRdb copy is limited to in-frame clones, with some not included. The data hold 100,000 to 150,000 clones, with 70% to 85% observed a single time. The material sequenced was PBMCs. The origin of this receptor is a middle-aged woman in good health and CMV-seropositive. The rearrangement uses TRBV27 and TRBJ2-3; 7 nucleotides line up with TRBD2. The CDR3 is CASSFAGAGDTQYF. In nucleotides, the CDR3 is TGTGCCAGCAGTTTTGCGGGAGCGGGCGATACGCAGTATTTT.